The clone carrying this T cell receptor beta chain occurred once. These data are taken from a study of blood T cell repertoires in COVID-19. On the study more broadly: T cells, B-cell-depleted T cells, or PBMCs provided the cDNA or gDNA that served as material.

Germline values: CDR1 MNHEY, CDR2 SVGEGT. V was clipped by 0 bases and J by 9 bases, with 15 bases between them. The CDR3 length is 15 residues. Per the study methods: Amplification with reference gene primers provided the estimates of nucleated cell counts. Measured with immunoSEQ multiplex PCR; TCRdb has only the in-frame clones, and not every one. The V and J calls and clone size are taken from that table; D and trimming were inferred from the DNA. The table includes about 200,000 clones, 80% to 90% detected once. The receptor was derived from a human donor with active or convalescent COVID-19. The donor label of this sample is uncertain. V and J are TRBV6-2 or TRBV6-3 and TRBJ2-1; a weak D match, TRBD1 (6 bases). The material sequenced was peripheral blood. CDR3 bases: TGTGCCAGCAGTTACTCGACCGCAGGGGCGGGTGAGCAGTTCTTC. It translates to CASSYSTAGAGEQFF.